This T cell receptor beta chain was obtained from a study of shared clonotypes between healthy human individuals (dated by TCRdb to 2019 to 2021). Describing the broader study: A few men and a couple of women, aged 18 to 49 years, made up the cohort. To increase sequencing depth and limit assay-specific biases, different laboratories used diverse techniques to prepare libraries and sequence TCR repertoires. Per donor, three plates each were used for CD4 naive and CD4 memory, two for CD8 naive, and one for CD8 memory. Leukapheresis yielded between about 0.9 and 9.5 billion PBMCs per donor. Blood TCR repertoires of a handful of healthy adults were deeply sequenced to estimate repertoire size and the extent of clonotype sharing between individuals. Broad study findings and their caveats: Sharing across a handful of donors was observed for about 5% of naive CD4, less than 4% of naive CD8, 2.3% of memory CD4, and roughly 0.4% of memory CD8 clonotypes. Sampling was restricted to blood, and TCR repertoires in tissue are likely to differ from TCR repertoires in blood. Compared with non-shared clonotypes, the clonotypes found in all four sorted-subset donors had higher generation probabilities. Naive subsets generally had larger estimated clonotype richness than memory subsets did. The small number of donors limited the genetic and exposure-history diversity represented. Incomplete sequencing was indicated by rarefaction of sorted-subset datasets, despite the large sequencing depth. Pairwise subsampling led to the expectation that sequencing depth would affect the degree of clonotype sharing among donors.

Via the germline V gene, CDR1 is KGHSH and CDR2 LQKENI. The CDR3 sequence holds 16 residues, the cysteine and phenylalanine included. Of all the DNA, just the CDR3 is kept, 48 bases in frame from base 1. Unmatched junction bases come to 10, with V trimmed by 3 bases and J by 7 bases. TCR CDR3 regions were amplified from genomic DNA by multiplex PCR using the deep immunoSEQ assay. Extracted genomic DNA from each cell subset was spread evenly across all wells of several immunoSEQ 96-well plates, with each plate serving as a replicate. Each replicate PCR for sorted subsets received around 200 ng genomic DNA, equal to tens of thousands of T cell genomes. The purified libraries were quantified using a Qubit 3.0 fluorometer, sized with a Bioanalyzer 2100, and then quantified again using the KAPA Library Quantification kit. A separate single-read 150-cycle Illumina NextSeq 550 flow cell was used to sequence each immunoSEQ 96-well plate. Concerning the study's data processing: Because the immunoSEQ output included only junctional sequences and no quality scores, the filtering could not be the same as the filtering used for full-length reads. Sequences were annotated with PyIR, a Python wrapper for IgBLAST v1.9, and V/J genes and CDR3 were assigned using IMGT germline references. Any read was removed if the V/J assignment was weak (E-value above 1e-6), the CDR3 was missing, or the read contained stop codons, out-of-frame junctions, or ambiguous translated residues. V3J clonotypes were defined by identical inferred V gene, J gene, and CDR3 amino acid sequence. Percentage overlap between repertoires was calculated by dividing the number of shared unique clonotypes by the size of the smaller repertoire. Three approaches were used to assess repertoire richness: RTK rarefaction, the Chao1 estimator, and Recon v2.1 estimates of unobserved clonotypes. Generation probabilities were computed with OLGA for all TCRbeta clonotypes obtained by the gDNA method from a few donors. The clones in this table, taken by TCRdb from immuneACCESS, are in-frame only. Not every clone is retained; where verified, under half of the shortfall comes from an unresolved V gene, and the cause of the rest is unknown. The V and J calls and clone size come from that table; D and trimming were worked out from the DNA. A total of 2,500,000 or so clones appear in this sample, around nine tenths of them only once. 0.14% of the sample goes to the ten largest clones.

This clone has just a few counts. Its specific antigen is unknown. It has no much larger one-base neighbor in the sample; base qualities were not kept. The donors were healthy, HIV-negative adults who had no recently reported acute infections or vaccinations. Every donor was a Caucasian adult residing in Nashville, Tennessee, USA. CD4+ T cells were enriched by magnetic negative selection, after which naive cells were positively selected on CD45RA and the negative fraction was taken as the memory subset. After blood collection by leukapheresis, PBMCs were isolated using Ficoll-Histopaque density gradient centrifugation and then cryopreserved in the vapor phase of liquid nitrogen. Analytical flow cytometry was used to check the purity and quantity of every magnetically sorted T cell population. Genomic DNA was isolated from every sorted fraction and measured by UV absorbance on a Nanodrop 2000c.

What was sequenced was naive CD4+ T cells sorted from blood. The meaning of the sample's cell subset or site label: CD45RA+ positively selected. The receptor comes from a man younger than 35 in good health. The chain uses TRBV18 and TRBJ2-1; 9 bases in the middle match TRBD1. The encoded CDR3 is CASSPPLDRGGNEQFF. The DNA is as follows: TGTGCCAGCTCACCGCCTTTGGACAGGGGAGGGAATGAGCAGTTCTTC.